This TCR beta chain stems from a study of shared clonotypes between healthy human individuals. Unsorted PBMC DNA underwent sequencing on ten immunoSEQ deep assay plates. Authors' data handling: ImmunoSEQ junction-only sequences lacked quality scores, so their filtering differed. The method was immunoSEQ multiplex PCR; TCRdb's version includes in-frame clones alone and lacks a portion of them. The D gene and trimming were derived from the DNA, and the V and J assignments and clone size from that table. The sample records approximately 470,000 clones, approximately 84% being singletons. Trimming took 6 bases from V and 5 from J, leaving 11 bases between them. Germline CDR1 and CDR2: MNHEY and SVGAGI. This CDR3 comprises 13 residues. Adult donors, all healthy and HIV-negative, had no recent acute infections or vaccinations. It was tens of millions of PBMCs that unsorted samples used for genomic DNA.

Sequenced input: PBMCs. The rearrangement joins TRBV6-5 to TRBJ1-5; D remains unclear. The TCR comes from a woman aged 40 to 50 in good health. Some clones in this sample may be carry-over from other donors' samples. In DNA, the CDR3 is TGTGCCAGCAGGGGCGGAATGGATCAGCCCCAGCATTTT. It is translated as CASRGGMDQPQHF.